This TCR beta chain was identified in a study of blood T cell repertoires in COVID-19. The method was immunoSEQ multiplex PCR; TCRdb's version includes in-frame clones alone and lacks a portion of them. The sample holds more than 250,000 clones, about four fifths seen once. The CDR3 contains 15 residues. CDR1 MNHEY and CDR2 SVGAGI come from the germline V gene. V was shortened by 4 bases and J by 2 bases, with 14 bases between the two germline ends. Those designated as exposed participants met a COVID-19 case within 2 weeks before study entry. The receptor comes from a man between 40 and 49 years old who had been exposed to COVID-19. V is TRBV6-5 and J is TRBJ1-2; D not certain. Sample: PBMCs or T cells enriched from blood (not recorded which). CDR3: CASSLGIGRNYGYTF. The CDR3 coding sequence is TGTGCCAGCAGTTTGGGTATTGGGAGGAACTATGGCTACACCTTC.